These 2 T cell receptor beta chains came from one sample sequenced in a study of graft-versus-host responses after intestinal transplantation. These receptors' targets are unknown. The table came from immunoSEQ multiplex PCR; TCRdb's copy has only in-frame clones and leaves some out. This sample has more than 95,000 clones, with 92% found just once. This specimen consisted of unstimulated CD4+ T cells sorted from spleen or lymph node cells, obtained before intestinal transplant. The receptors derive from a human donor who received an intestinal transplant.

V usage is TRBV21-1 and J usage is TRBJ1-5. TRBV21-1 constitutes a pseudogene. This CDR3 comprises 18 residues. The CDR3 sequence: CASSNLTLPRGGNQPQHF. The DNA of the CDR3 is TGTGCCAGCAGCAACCTAACCCTCCCGCGGGGAGGCAATCAGCCCCAGCATTTT.

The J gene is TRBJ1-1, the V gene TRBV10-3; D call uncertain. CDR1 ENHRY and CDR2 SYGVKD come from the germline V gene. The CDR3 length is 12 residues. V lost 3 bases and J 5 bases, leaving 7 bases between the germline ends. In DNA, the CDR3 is TGTGCCATCAGTGATCTTCAGACTGAAGCTTTCTTT. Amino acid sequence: CAISDLQTEAFF.